The next 15 T cell receptor beta chains were all read from a single sample in a study of T cells after yellow fever vaccination. One entry per CDR3 protein results from TCRdb running MiXCR on the 5' RACE reads. Of tens of thousands of distinct CDR3 sequences detected, about 6.6% appear once; the ten largest clones hold less than 45%. This sample comprised CD8+ T cells sorted from PBMCs, obtained on the day of the first yellow fever vaccination. The receptors here all came from a man younger than 35 who received the YFV17D yellow fever vaccine.

This chain uses TRBV29-1 with TRBJ2-5; D is perhaps TRBD2 (5 bases). The CDR3 sequence is 14 residues long. Germline loops: CDR1 SQVTM, CDR2 ANQGSEA. The germline V and J ends were trimmed by 6 bases and 3 bases, with 17 bases remaining between them. In DNA, the CDR3 is TGCAGCGTGAGGAGCCGGGATTCAGAAGAGACCCAGTACTTC. It translates to CSVRSRDSEETQYF.

This clonotype was found a few times. This chain links TRBV20-1 with TRBJ2-7; TRBD2 might be the D (5 bases). This CDR3 is built from 17 residues. The germline V gene has CDR1 DFQATT and CDR2 SNEGSKA (reference sequence). The V end lost 0 bases, the J end lost 3 bases, and 21 bases lay between the germline ends. As DNA, the CDR3 is TGCAGTGCTAGAGATTGGGTCAGCGGATCCACTGACTACGAGCAGTACTTC. Translation gives CSARDWVSGSTDYEQYF.

There are a few counts of this clonotype. The chain combines TRBV25-1 with TRBJ1-6, with 9 bases lining up with TRBD1. The germline gives CDR1 MGHDK, CDR2 SYGVNS. The CDR3 has 12 amino acids. J was trimmed by 7 bases and V by 10 bases; bases with no gene match: 2. The CDR3 here is CATGTGNSPLHF. CDR3 nucleotide sequence: TGTGCCACCGGGACAGGGAATTCACCCCTCCACTTT.

At least ten counts were recorded for this clonotype. The CDR3 region has the DNA TGTGCCAGCAGTTACTCACGGGGGCTGAACACTGAAGCTTTCTTT. Its protein is CASSYSRGLNTEAFF. The chain couples TRBV6-5 to TRBJ1-1; the D gene is possibly TRBD1 (6 bases). The CDR3 totals 15 residues. V lost 0 bases and J 0 bases, leaving 8 bases between the germline ends. The germline gives CDR1 MNHEY, CDR2 SVGAGI.

This clonotype was counted only a few times. This chain uses TRBV12-5 with TRBJ2-1, with 13 positions matching TRBD2. V lost 5 bases to trimming and J lost 0 bases; unmatched junction nucleotides: 7. CDR1 and CDR2 from the germline V gene are LGHNT and FRNRAP. This CDR3 spans 18 amino acids. As DNA, the CDR3 is TGTGCTAGTGGTCCGCAACTAGCGGGGGGGCTCTCCTACAATGAGCAGTTCTTC. Translating it yields CASGPQLAGGLSYNEQFF.

This clonotype was found many times. The rearrangement links TRBV6-2 or TRBV6-3 to TRBJ1-1; D uncertain. CDR3 length: 14 amino acids. In germline, CDR1 is MNHEY, CDR2 SVGEGT. V gave up 4 bases and J gave up 3 bases, with 12 bases separating them. The CDR3 nucleotides read TGTGCCAGCAGTTCACCGGGGTCTTACACTGAAGCTTTCTTT. It translates to CASSSPGSYTEAFF.

This clonotype showed up just a few times. V usage is TRBV5-6 and J usage is TRBJ2-7; D remains ambiguous. Germline loops: CDR1 SGHDT, CDR2 YYEEEE. The germline V and J ends were trimmed by 0 bases and 2 bases, with 0 bases remaining between them. The CDR3 extends over 11 amino acids. CDR3 in amino acids: CASSLAYEQYF. DNA for the CDR3: TGTGCCAGCAGCTTGGCCTACGAGCAGTACTTC.

This clonotype was found many times. The CDR3 bases are TGTGCCAGCAGCTCCGGACTAGCGGGGCTCTCCTACAATGAGCAGTTCTTC. Its protein is CASSSGLAGLSYNEQFF. The genes are TRBV7-9 and TRBJ2-1; 12 positions match TRBD2. V was clipped by 4 bases and J by 0 bases; unmatched bases: 4. From germline, CDR1 is SEHNR and CDR2 FQNEAQ (reference sequence). The CDR3 covers 17 residues.

The rearrangement uses TRBV25-1 and TRBJ1-2, with D unclear. CDR3 length: 14 residues. Germline lookup yields CDR1 MGHDK and CDR2 SYGVNS. V dropped 6 bases and J dropped 3 bases, with 14 bases sitting between them. This CDR3 is CASREEEGHYGYTF. Written as DNA, the CDR3 is TGTGCCAGCAGGGAGGAAGAAGGACACTATGGCTACACCTTC.

This clonotype appeared a single time. A much larger clone differs from this one at a single base, so this may be a read error. This chain links TRBV12-3 or TRBV12-4 with TRBJ2-2; D ambiguous. CDR3 length: 14 amino acids. V was shortened by 6 bases and J by 2 bases, with 10 bases between the two germline ends. CDR3 DNA sequence: TGTGCCAGCAGACATGGAACTAACACCGGGGAGCTGTTTTTT. It encodes CASRHGTNTGELFF.

This clonotype was recorded at least ten times. The genes are TRBV12-3 or TRBV12-4 and TRBJ1-2; D unresolved. The CDR3 extends over 15 amino acids. V lost 0 bases, J lost 8 bases, and 16 bases lay in between. The CDR3 DNA is TGTGCCAGCAGTTTAGCTATTTCCGGGGTGAACGGCTACACCTTC. It is translated as CASSLAISGVNGYTF.

This clonotype appeared many times. The gene calls are TRBV7-6 and TRBJ2-7; D gene ambiguous. V was pared by 4 bases and J by 3 bases, with 4 bases between. This CDR3 contains 11 residues. Per the germline V gene, CDR1 is SGHVS and CDR2 is FNYEAQ. CDR3 loop: CASSSNYEQYF. The CDR3 nucleotides read TGTGCCAGCAGCTCGAACTACGAGCAGTACTTC.

The chain couples TRBV29-1 to TRBJ2-7, with unresolved D. The CDR3 spans 11 residues. Trimming removed 4 bases from V and 1 base from J, with 5 bases in between. The germline V gene has CDR1 SQVTM and CDR2 ANQGSEA. CDR3 sequence reads: CSVVFSYEQYF. The CDR3 DNA follows: TGCAGCGTTGTCTTTTCCTACGAGCAGTACTTC.

J is TRBJ2-7 and V is TRBV12-3 or TRBV12-4; the D is unclear. CDR3 length equals 13 residues. V was cut by 3 bases and J by 3 bases, with 9 bases left in between. CDR3 sequence: CASSFATDYEQYF. The CDR3 DNA follows: TGTGCCAGCAGTTTTGCAACTGACTACGAGCAGTACTTC.

The V call is TRBV7-9, the J call TRBJ1-1; D call uncertain. Germline values: CDR1 SEHNR, CDR2 FQNEAQ (reference sequence). V lost 6 bases to trimming and J lost 5 bases, with 10 bases between them. CDR3 length: 12 residues. Here the CDR3 reads CASRFGGTEAFF. The CDR3 DNA is TGTGCCAGCAGGTTTGGTGGGACTGAAGCTTTCTTT.